One T cell receptor beta chain is described in this entry. The antigen is undetermined. Treatment in this sample: around 19 received Ad26.COV2.S at low or high dose, single or two shots; 5 received placebo; per-sample allocation not given. Specimens were obtained on day 63 following the first vaccine or placebo injection. This record comes from a study of Ad26.COV2.S vaccination and SARS-CoV-2 variants. Whole-study context: Doses of Ad26.COV2.S were injected into muscle once or twice, 56 days apart. Findings of the study overall: Assessments of TCR breadth and depth may have underestimated the total T cell responses.

Clones were sequenced by immunoSEQ multiplex PCR, and TCRdb holds only the in-frame ones, with some missing. The sample yields some 340,000 clones, roughly 86% seen once. This CDR3 has 15 amino acids. The germline V gene has CDR1 SGHNT and CDR2 YYREEE (reference sequence). The V end lost 6 bases, the J end lost 4 bases, and 19 bases lay between the germline ends. The chain links TRBV5-4 to TRBJ1-2; D perhaps matches TRBD1 (6 bases). Sequences were derived from peripheral blood, sampled in a trial of Ad26.COV2.S vaccine versus placebo. The origin of this receptor is a person between 18 and 65 years old who received the Ad26.COV2.S COVID-19 vaccine or a placebo. The CDR3 protein is CASTPEGGRVYGYTF. DNA for the CDR3: TGTGCCAGCACCCCTGAGGGGGGGCGCGTCTATGGCTACACCTTC.